These 15 T cell receptor beta chains came from one sample sequenced in a study of cytomegalovirus exposure and HLA in healthy donors. PCR employed 60 Vbeta and 13 Jbeta primers. Clones were sequenced by immunoSEQ multiplex PCR, and TCRdb holds only the in-frame ones, with some missing. The sample yields tens of thousands of clones, over 75% seen once. Material: PBMCs. These receptors were collected from a man aged 50-60 years in good health and CMV-seronegative.

This chain links TRBV5-8 with TRBJ1-5; D gene ambiguous. V lost 0 bases and J lost 5, with 9 bases in between. This CDR3 spans 14 amino acids. Germline CDR1 is SGHTS and CDR2 is YDEGEE. In nucleotides, the CDR3 is TGTGCCAGCAGCTTGGGGAGGCCTTATCAGCCCCAGCATTTT. It specifies CASSLGRPYQPQHF.

The chain links TRBV7-2 to TRBJ1-1, with 7 bases aligning to TRBD1. Germline values: CDR1 SGHTA, CDR2 FQGNSA. With 5 bases clipped from V and 0 bases from J, the junction kept 6 bases outside the gene matches. The CDR3 has 15 amino acids. CDR3 region: CASSPQTGLNTEAFF. The CDR3 DNA is TGTGCCAGCAGCCCTCAGACAGGGTTGAACACTGAAGCTTTCTTT.

This clone has a single count. The chain combines TRBV18 with TRBJ2-2; tentative D call: TRBD2 (6 bases). The CDR3 spans 15 residues. The V gene's germline CDR1 is KGHSH and CDR2 LQKENI. Between the trimmed V and J ends, which lost 6 bases and 6 bases, there was a span of 17 bases. The CDR3 DNA is TGTGCCAGCTCTTTAGCGGACCTGGCCGCCGGGGAGCTGTTTTTT. This translates into CASSLADLAAGELFF.

The chain employs TRBV4-3 and TRBJ2-2, with D possibly matching TRBD1 (5 bases). The V end lost 0 bases, the J end lost 0 bases, and 14 bases lay between the germline ends. Per germline, CDR1 LGHNA and CDR2 YSLEER. This CDR3 comprises 18 residues. CDR3 in DNA: TGCGCCAGCAGCCAAGATTTTTGGGGCTTAGCGAACACCGGGGAGCTGTTTTTT. Residues: CASSQDFWGLANTGELFF.

The CDR3 DNA is TGTGCCAGCAGCTCTACTAGCGGGAGCCCAGATACGCAGTATTTT. It translates to CASSSTSGSPDTQYF. V and J are TRBV7-8 and TRBJ2-3, with 11 positions matching TRBD2. Germline V CDR1 and CDR2: SGHVS, FQNEAQ. After removal of 4 bases from V and 4 bases from J, the junction contained 4 bases not matched to a gene. There are 15 residues in the CDR3. Together with reference TRBV7-8 and TRBJ2-3, the CDR3 gives the full variable domain: GAGVSQSPRYKVAKRGQDVALRCDPISGHVSLFWYQQALGQGPEFLTYFQNEAQLDKSGLPSDRFFAERPEGSVSTLKIQRTQQEDSAVYLCASSSTSGSPDTQYFGPGTRLTVL.

This chain links TRBV6-1 with TRBJ2-3, with 11 bases that match TRBD2. V gave up 9 bases and J gave up 6 bases; unmatched junction bases: 8. Germline V gives CDR1 MNHNS, CDR2 SASEGT. The CDR3 is made up of 14 amino acids. CDR3 sequence reads: CASLAGGNSDTQYF. DNA for the CDR3: TGTGCCAGTTTAGCGGGGGGGAACTCGGATACGCAGTATTTT.

For the CDR3, the DNA is TGTGCCTGGAGTGGACAGGGCGCCAATGAGCAGTTCTTC. Translating it yields CAWSGQGANEQFF. The chain is built from TRBV30 and TRBJ2-1; TRBD1 agrees at 7 bases. V lost 1 base, J lost 6 bases, and 3 bases stayed unmatched. CDR1 is GTSNPN and CDR2 is SVGIG in the germline V gene (reference sequence). CDR3 length: 13 amino acids. Full variable domain (outside the CDR3, taken from reference TRBV30 and TRBJ2-1): SQTIHQWPATLVQPVGSPLSLECTVEGTSNPNLYWYRQAAGRGLQLLFYSVGIGQISSEVPQNLSASRPQDRQFILSSKKLLLSDSGFYLCAWSGQGANEQFFGPGTRLTVL.

CDR3 sequence (DNA): TGTGCCAGCAGTCAGGGCGGCAGCTCCTACGAGCAGTACTTC. Amino acids: CASSQGGSSYEQYF. The rearrangement links TRBV7-6 to TRBJ2-7; possibly TRBD1 for D (5 bases). CDR3 length: 14 residues. Germline V lookup: CDR1 SGHVS, CDR2 FNYEAQ. V was cut by 6 bases and J by 0 bases, with 12 bases left in between.

DNA of the CDR3: TGTGCCAGCAGTTTATTCGCACAGGGCCCCAATCAGCCCCAGCATTTT. Translation gives CASSLFAQGPNQPQHF. The chain combines TRBV27 with TRBJ1-5, with TRBD1 as a possible D gene (6 bases). Germline V gives CDR1 MNHEY, CDR2 SMNVEV (reference sequence). CDR3 length: 16 amino acids. The V and J ends lost 1 base and 3 bases respectively, with 13 bases between them.

J is TRBJ2-1 and V is TRBV9, with TRBD1 matching over 8 bases. Trimming took 4 bases from V and 0 from J; bases not matched to a gene: 6. CDR1 is SGDLS, CDR2 YYNGEE, per germline. The CDR3 has 16 residues. The CDR3 DNA reads TGTGCCAGCAGCATAAGAGGACAGGGCTCCTACAATGAGCAGTTCTTC. This gives the protein CASSIRGQGSYNEQFF.

The CDR3 loop reads CASLDYFLGQQYF. The CDR3 nucleotides read TGTGCCAGTTTAGACTACTTCCTAGGACAGCAGTACTTC. The rearrangement uses TRBV28 and TRBJ2-7; D perhaps matches TRBD2 (5 bases). Trimming took off 9 bases at V and 8 bases at J, with 20 bases between the two ends. Germline V CDR1 and CDR2: MDHEN, SYDVKM. This CDR3 is 13 amino acids long. Full variable domain (outside the CDR3, taken from reference TRBV28 and TRBJ2-7): DVKVTQSSRYLVKRTGEKVFLECVQDMDHENMFWYRQDPGLGLRLIYFSYDVKMKEKGDIPEGYSVSREKKERFSLILESASTNQTSMYLCASLDYFLGQQYFGPGTRLTVT.

This clone was seen a few times. This chain connects TRBV7-2 to TRBJ2-6; D remains unclear. The CDR3 is 14 amino acids. V was pared by 5 bases and J by 1 base, with 6 bases between. Germline V gene lookup returns CDR1 SGHTA and CDR2 FQGNSA. The CDR3 reads CASSQFSGANVLTF. The CDR3 nucleotides read TGTGCCAGCAGCCAGTTTTCTGGGGCCAACGTCCTGACTTTC.

The J gene is TRBJ2-7, the V gene TRBV19; 10 bases line up with TRBD1. The V gene end was trimmed by 1 base and the J gene end by 4 bases; junction bases not matched to a gene: 7. Germline CDR1 LNHDA, CDR2 SQIVND (reference sequence). The CDR3 extends over 16 amino acids. CDR3 nucleotides: TGTGCCAGTAGTATAGTGGGGACAGGGGAATTATACGAGCAGTACTTC. It translates to CASSIVGTGELYEQYF.

The J gene is TRBJ2-5, the V gene TRBV29-1; possible D gene TRBD1, 5 bases. Germline V CDR1 and CDR2: SQVTM, ANQGSEA. The CDR3 runs 13 residues. Between the trimmed V and J ends, which lost 6 bases and 1 base, there was a span of 12 bases. In nucleotides, the CDR3 is TGCAGCGTCCGAAGACAGTCCCAAGAGACCCAGTACTTC. It specifies CSVRRQSQETQYF.

This clone has a handful of counts. The chain has TRBV10-3 and TRBJ2-7; 9 bases agree with TRBD2. CDR3 size: 21 residues. CDR1 and CDR2 from the germline V gene are ENHRY and SYGVKD. The J segment lost 6 bases and the V segment lost 8 bases, leaving 32 bases of the junction unmatched. Here the CDR3 reads CAIPGGTSLRRSEPVNSEQYF. CDR3 bases: TGTGCCATCCCGGGGGGGACTAGCTTACGTCGTTCGGAACCAGTGAACTCCGAGCAGTACTTC.